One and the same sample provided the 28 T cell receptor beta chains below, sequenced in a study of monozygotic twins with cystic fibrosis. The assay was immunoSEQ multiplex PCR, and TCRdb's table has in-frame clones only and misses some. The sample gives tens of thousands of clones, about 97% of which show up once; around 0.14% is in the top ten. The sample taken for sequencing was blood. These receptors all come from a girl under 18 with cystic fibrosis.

CDR3 sequence reads: CASSENRGNQPQHF. CDR3 bases: TGTGCCAGTAGCGAAAACAGGGGGAATCAGCCCCAGCATTTT. This chain connects TRBV19 to TRBJ1-5; 8 nucleotides align to TRBD1. Germline trimming cut 6 bases from V and 4 bases from J; bases unmatched to any gene: 5. The CDR3 spans 14 residues. Germline V gene sequence: CDR1 LNHDA, CDR2 SQIVND (reference sequence). Combining the CDR3 with reference TRBV19 and TRBJ1-5 gives the whole variable domain DGGITQSPKYLFRKEGQNVTLSCEQNLNHDAMYWYRQDPGQGLRLIYYSQIVNDFQKGDIAEGYSVSREKKESFPLTVTSAQKNPTAFYLCASSENRGNQPQHFGDGTRLSIL.

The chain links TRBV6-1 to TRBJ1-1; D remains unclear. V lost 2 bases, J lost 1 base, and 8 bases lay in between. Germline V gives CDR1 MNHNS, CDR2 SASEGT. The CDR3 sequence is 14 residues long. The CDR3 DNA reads TGTGCCAGCAGTGAAATAATAGAGAACACTGAAGCTTTCTTT. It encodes CASSEIIENTEAFF.

As DNA, the CDR3 is TGTGCCAGCAGTGCCGGGACAGACTACGAGCAGTACTTC. Encoded protein: CASSAGTDYEQYF. The J gene is TRBJ2-7, the V gene TRBV6-5; 7 bases agree with TRBD1. Trimming removed 5 bases from V and 3 bases from J; junction bases left unmatched: 4. Germline CDR1 reads MNHEY; CDR2 reads SVGAGI. The CDR3 loop spans 13 amino acids.

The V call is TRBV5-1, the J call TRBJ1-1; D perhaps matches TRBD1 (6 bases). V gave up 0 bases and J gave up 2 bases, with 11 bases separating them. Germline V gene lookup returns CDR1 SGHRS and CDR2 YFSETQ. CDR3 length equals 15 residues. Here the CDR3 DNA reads TGCGCCAGCAGCTTGGGGTGGGGGCGTAACACTGAAGCTTTCTTT. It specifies CASSLGWGRNTEAFF.

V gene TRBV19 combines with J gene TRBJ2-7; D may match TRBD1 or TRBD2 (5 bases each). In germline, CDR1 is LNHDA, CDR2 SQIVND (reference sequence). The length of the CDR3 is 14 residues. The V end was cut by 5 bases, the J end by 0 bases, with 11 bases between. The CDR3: CASSWAGSSYEQYF. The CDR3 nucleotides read TGTGCCAGTAGTTGGGCAGGGAGCTCCTACGAGCAGTACTTC.

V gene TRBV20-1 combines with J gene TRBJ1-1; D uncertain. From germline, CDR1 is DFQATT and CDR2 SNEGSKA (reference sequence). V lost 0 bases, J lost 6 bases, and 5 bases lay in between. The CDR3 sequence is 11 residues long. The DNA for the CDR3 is TGCAGTGCTAGAGATGACGCTGAAGCTTTCTTT. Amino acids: CSARDDAEAFF.

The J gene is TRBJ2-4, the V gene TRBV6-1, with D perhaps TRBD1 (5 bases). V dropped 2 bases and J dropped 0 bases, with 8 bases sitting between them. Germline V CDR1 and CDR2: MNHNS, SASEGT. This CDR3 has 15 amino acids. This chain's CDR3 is CASSEQGLAKNIQYF. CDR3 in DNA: TGTGCCAGCAGTGAACAGGGCCTAGCCAAAAACATTCAGTACTTC.

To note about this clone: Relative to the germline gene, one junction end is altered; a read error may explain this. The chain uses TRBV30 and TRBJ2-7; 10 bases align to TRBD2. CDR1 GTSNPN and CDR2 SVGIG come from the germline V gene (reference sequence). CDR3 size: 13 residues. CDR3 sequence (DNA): TGTGCCTGGAGTGAGGGGACTAGCGCCTCCAGGGACTTC. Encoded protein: CAWSEGTSASRDF.

The CDR3 DNA sequence: TGTGCTAGTGGTTCGACCGACGACCTAGCGGGAGTGACCGGGGAGCTGTTTTTT. It yields the protein CASGSTDDLAGVTGELFF. The chain uses TRBV12-5 and TRBJ2-2, with 10 bases aligning to TRBD2. The CDR3 is made up of 18 amino acids. The trim removed 4 bases at V and 5 bases at J, leaving 13 bases unmatched. Germline V gene sequence: CDR1 LGHNT, CDR2 FRNRAP.

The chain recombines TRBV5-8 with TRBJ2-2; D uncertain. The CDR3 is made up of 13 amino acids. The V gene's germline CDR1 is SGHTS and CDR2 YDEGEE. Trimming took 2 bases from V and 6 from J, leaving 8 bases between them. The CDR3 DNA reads TGTGCCAGCAGCTTTTACCCCGCCGGGGAGCTGTTTTTT. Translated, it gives CASSFYPAGELFF. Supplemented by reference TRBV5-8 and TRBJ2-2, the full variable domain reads EAGVTQSPTHLIKTRGQQATLRCSPISGHTSVYWYQQALGLGLQFLLWYDEGEERNRGNFPPRFSGRQFPNYSSELNVNALELEDSALYLCASSFYPAGELFFGEGSRLTVL.

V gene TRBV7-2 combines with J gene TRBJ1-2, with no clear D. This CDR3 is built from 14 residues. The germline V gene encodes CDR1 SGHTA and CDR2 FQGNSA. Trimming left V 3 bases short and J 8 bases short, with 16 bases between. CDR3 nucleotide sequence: TGTGCCAGCAGCTTGGGTAGGGTCGTGGACGGCTACACCTTC. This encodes CASSLGRVVDGYTF.

CDR3 protein: CASSLAPGSYEQFF. The CDR3 DNA sequence: TGCGCCAGCAGCTTGGCCCCGGGTAGCTATGAGCAGTTCTTC. The chain couples TRBV5-1 to TRBJ2-1; D not resolved. V was clipped by 0 bases and J by 8 bases, with 12 bases between them. Germline V lookup: CDR1 SGHRS, CDR2 YFSETQ. The CDR3 sequence is 14 residues long.

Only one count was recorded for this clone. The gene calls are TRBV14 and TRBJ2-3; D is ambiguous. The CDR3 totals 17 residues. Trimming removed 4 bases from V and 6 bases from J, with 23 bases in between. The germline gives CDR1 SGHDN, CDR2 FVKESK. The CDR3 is CASSLRSGLVFSDTQYF. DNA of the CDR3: TGTGCCAGCAGCCTTAGATCCGGGCTTGTCTTCTCGGATACGCAGTATTTT.

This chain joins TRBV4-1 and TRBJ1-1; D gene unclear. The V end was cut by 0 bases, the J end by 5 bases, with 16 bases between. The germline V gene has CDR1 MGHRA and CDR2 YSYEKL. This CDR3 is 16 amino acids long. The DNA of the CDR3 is TGCGCCAGCAGCCAAGATCGTACAGTCGAGCTGACTGAAGCTTTCTTT. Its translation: CASSQDRTVELTEAFF.

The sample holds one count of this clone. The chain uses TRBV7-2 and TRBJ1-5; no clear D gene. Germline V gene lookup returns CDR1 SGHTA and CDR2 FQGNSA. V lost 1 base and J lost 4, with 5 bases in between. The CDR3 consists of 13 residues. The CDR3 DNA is TGTGCCAGCAGCTTAGATAAGAATCAGCCCCAGCATTTT. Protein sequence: CASSLDKNQPQHF.

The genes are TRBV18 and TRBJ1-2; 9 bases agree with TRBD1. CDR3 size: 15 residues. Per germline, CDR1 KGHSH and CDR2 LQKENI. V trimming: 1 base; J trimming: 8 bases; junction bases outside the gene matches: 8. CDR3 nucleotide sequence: TGTGCCAGCTCACCACGTCGACAGGGGGTTCGAGGCTACACCTTC. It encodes CASSPRRQGVRGYTF.

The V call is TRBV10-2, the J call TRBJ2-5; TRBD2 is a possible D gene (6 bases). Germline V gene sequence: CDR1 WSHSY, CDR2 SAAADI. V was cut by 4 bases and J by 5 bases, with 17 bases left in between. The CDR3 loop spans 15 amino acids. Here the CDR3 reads CASSVVTGAIETQYF. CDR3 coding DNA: TGCGCCAGCAGTGTAGTGACGGGAGCTATTGAGACCCAGTACTTC.

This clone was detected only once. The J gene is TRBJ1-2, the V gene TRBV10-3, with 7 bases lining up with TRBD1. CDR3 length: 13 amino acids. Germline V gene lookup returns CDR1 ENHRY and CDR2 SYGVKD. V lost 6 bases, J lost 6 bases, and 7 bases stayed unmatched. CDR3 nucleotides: TGTGCCATCAGCCCAGGAGGGGGCGATGGCTACACCTTC. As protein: CAISPGGGDGYTF.

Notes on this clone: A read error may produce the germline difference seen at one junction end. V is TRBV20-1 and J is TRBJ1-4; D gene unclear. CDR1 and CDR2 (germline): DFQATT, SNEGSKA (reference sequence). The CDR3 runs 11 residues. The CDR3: CSARDPPKLFF. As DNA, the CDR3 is TGCAGTGCTAGAGATCCACCAAAATTGTTTTTT.

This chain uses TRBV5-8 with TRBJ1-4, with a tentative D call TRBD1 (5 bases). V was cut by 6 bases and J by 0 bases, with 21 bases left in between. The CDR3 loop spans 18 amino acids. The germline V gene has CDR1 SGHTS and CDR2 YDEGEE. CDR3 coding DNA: TGTGCCAGCACAAGACTGGACACGGCTGTTACAACTAATGAAAAACTGTTTTTT. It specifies CASTRLDTAVTTNEKLFF.

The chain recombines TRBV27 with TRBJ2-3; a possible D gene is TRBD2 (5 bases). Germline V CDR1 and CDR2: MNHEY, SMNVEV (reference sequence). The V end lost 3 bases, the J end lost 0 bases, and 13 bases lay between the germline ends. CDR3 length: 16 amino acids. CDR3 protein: CASSFFYAGSTDTQYF. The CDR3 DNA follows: TGTGCCAGCAGTTTCTTTTACGCGGGTAGCACAGATACGCAGTATTTT.

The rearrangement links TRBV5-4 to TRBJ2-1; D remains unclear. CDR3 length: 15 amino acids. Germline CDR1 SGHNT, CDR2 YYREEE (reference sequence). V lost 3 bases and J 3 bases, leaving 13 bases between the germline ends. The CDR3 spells CASSSLKRSYNEQFF. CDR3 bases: TGTGCCAGCAGCTCTCTCAAGAGGAGCTACAATGAGCAGTTCTTC.

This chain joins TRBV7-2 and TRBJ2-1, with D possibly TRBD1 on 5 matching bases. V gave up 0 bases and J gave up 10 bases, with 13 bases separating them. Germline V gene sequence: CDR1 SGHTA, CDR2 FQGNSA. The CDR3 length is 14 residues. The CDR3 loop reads CASSLAIAGREQFF. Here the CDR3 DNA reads TGTGCCAGCAGCTTAGCCATTGCAGGGCGGGAGCAGTTCTTC.

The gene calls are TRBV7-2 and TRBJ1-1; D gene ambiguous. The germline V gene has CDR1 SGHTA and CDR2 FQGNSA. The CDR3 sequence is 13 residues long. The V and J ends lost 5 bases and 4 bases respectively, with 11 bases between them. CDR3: CASSLDRTTEAFF. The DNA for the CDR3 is TGTGCCAGCAGCCTCGACCGGACCACTGAAGCTTTCTTT.

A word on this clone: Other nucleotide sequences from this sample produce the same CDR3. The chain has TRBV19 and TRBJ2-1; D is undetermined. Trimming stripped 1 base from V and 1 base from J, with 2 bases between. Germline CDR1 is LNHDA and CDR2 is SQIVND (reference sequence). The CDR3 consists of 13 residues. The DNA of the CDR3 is TGTGCCAGTAGTATAGGATCCTACAATGAGCAGTTCTTC. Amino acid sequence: CASSIGSYNEQFF.

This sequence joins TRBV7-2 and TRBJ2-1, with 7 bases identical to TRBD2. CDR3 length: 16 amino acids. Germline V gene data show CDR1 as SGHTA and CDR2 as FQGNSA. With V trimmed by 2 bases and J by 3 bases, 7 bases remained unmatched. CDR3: CASSLQPGGDYNEQFF. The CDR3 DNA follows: TGTGCCAGCAGCTTACAGCCGGGAGGAGACTACAATGAGCAGTTCTTC. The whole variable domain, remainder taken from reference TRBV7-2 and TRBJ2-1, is GAGVSQSPSNKVTEKGKDVELRCDPISGHTALYWYRQSLGQGLEFLIYFQGNSAPDKSGLPSDRFSAERTGGSVSTLTIQRTQQEDSAVYLCASSLQPGGDYNEQFFGPGTRLTVL.

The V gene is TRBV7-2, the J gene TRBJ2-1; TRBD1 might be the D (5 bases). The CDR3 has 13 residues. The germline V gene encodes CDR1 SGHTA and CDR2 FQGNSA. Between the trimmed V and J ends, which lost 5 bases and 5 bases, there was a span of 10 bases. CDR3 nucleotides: TGTGCCAGCAGCCGGACCAGGGACAATGAGCAGTTCTTC. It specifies CASSRTRDNEQFF.

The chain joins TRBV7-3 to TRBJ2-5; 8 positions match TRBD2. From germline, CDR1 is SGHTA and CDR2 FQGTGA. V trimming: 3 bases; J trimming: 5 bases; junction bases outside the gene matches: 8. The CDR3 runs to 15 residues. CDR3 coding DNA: TGTGCCAGCAGCTTTACGTCGGGACTAGGGGAGACCCAGTACTTC. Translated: CASSFTSGLGETQYF.